The next 5 T cell receptor beta chains were all read from a single sample in a study of human T cells and chemical hapten exposure. Each CDR3 protein is one row after TCRdb ran MiXCR on the RACE reads. The data hold tens of thousands of distinct CDR3 sequences, with roughly 9.8% observed a single time. Time point reported: patch test 1, 2 weeks after DPC sensitization. Described treatment: therapeutic diphenylcyclopropenone sensitization with weekly scalp DPC. The sample was whole blood, taken in connection with sensitization to the hapten diphenylcyclopropenone (DPC). The receptors were gathered from a middle-aged woman with alopecia areata. Some clones in this sample may be carry-over from other donors' samples.

This clonotype was counted between two and nine times. This chain uses TRBV5-1 with TRBJ2-5, with 10 bases that match TRBD2. Germline trimming cut 4 bases from V and 2 bases from J; bases unmatched to any gene: 8. Germline CDR1 is SGHRS and CDR2 is YFSETQ. The CDR3 loop spans 16 amino acids. The CDR3 sequence: CASSPLSSGGQETQYF. The CDR3, as DNA: TGCGCCAGCAGCCCCTTGAGTAGCGGGGGGCAAGAGACCCAGTACTTC.

Many counts were recorded for this clonotype. The chain couples TRBV15 to TRBJ1-1; weak D call: TRBD1 (5 bases). The CDR3 loop spans 15 amino acids. Trimming pared 0 bases from V and 0 bases from J, leaving 8 bases between. CDR1 LNHNV and CDR2 YYDKDF come from the germline V gene (reference sequence). The CDR3 is CATSRDGAMNTEAFF. DNA of the CDR3: TGTGCCACCAGCAGAGATGGGGCTATGAACACTGAAGCTTTCTTT.

This sequence joins TRBV4-2 and TRBJ1-4, with TRBD1 identical over 7 bases. Germline CDR1 is LGHNA and CDR2 is YNFKEQ. CDR3 length: 16 amino acids. Germline trimming cut 2 bases from V and 2 bases from J; bases unmatched to any gene: 5. DNA of the CDR3: TGTGCCAGCAGCCAACAGCCGGGACAGACTAATGAAAAACTGTTTTTT. This translates into CASSQQPGQTNEKLFF.

In regard to this clonotype: This may stem from a read error, because a much larger clone lies one nucleotide away. V usage is TRBV28 and J usage is TRBJ2-1, with D perhaps matching TRBD1 or TRBD2 (5 bases each). CDR3 length: 16 amino acids. Germline CDR1 is MDHEN and CDR2 is SYDVKM. CDR3 nucleotide sequence: TGTGCCAGCAGCCTCGGGTCGGACGGGGCCTACAATGAGCAGCTCTTC. Its translation: CASSLGSDGAYNEQLF. The complete variable domain, with remaining parts taken from reference TRBV28 and TRBJ2-1, reads DVKVTQSSRYLVKRTGEKVFLECVQDMDHENMFWYRQDPGLGLRLIYFSYDVKMKEKGDIPEGYSVSREKKERFSLILESASTNQTSMYLCASSLGSDGAYNEQLFGPGTRLTVL.

The chain carries TRBV6-1 and TRBJ2-7; D assignment may be TRBD1 or TRBD2 (5 bases each). This CDR3 region has 14 residues. The germline V gene has CDR1 MNHNS and CDR2 SASEGT. Trimming cost V 3 bases and J 7 bases, with 16 bases left between them. The CDR3 sequence is CASSDPGRLYEQYF. The CDR3 nucleotides read TGTGCCAGCAGTGATCCGGGACGGCTGTATGAGCAGTACTTC.